Shown below are 9 T cell receptor beta chains from a single sample sequenced in a study of T-cell memory formation after mild COVID-19. One entry per CDR3 protein results from TCRdb running MiXCR on the 5' RACE reads. The sample gives 400,000 or so distinct CDR3 sequences, more than 20% of which show up once; under 15% is in the top ten. The sample comprised PBMCs or a T cell subset sorted from them (not recorded which). These receptor sequences come from an adult woman who had mild COVID-19 (a few samples of this study predate the infection). Cell type and time point are not known.

This chain joins TRBV7-2 and TRBJ2-5; D remains unclear. The CDR3 spans 12 residues. The germline gives CDR1 SGHTA, CDR2 FQGNSA. Trimming left V 3 bases short and J 6 bases short, with 8 bases between. As DNA, the CDR3 is TGTGCCAGCAGCTTCCTCCGGCAGACCCAGTACTTC. Its translation is CASSFLRQTQYF.

This clonotype was counted at least ten times. The chain employs TRBV6-5 and TRBJ2-5; D not resolved. V lost 5 bases and J lost 2, with 9 bases in between. The germline V gene encodes CDR1 MNHEY and CDR2 SVGAGI. The CDR3 loop spans 13 amino acids. The DNA for the CDR3 is TGTGCCAGCAGTCACCAACCACAAGAGACCCAGTACTTC. As protein: CASSHQPQETQYF.

The CDR3 here is CASSQEGSASGTGELFF. The CDR3, as DNA: TGTGCCAGCAGCCAGGAGGGTTCGGCTAGCGGGACCGGGGAGCTGTTTTTT. The genes are TRBV4-2 and TRBJ2-2; 8 nucleotides align to TRBD2. V was clipped by 3 bases and J by 5 bases; unmatched bases: 11. The CDR3 is made up of 17 amino acids. Germline CDR1 and CDR2: LGHNA and YNFKEQ.

There are a few counts of this clonotype. The rearrangement links TRBV4-2 to TRBJ2-1, with D unclear. V lost 0 bases, J lost 7 bases, and 13 bases lay in between. The V gene's germline CDR1 is LGHNA and CDR2 YNFKEQ. CDR3 length: 15 residues. The CDR3 protein is CASSQDRSLKNEQFF. The CDR3 region has the DNA TGTGCCAGCAGCCAAGATAGGTCGCTCAAAAATGAGCAGTTCTTC.

This clonotype was observed a handful of times. The V and J genes are TRBV5-1 and TRBJ1-4; D not certain. The CDR3 has 14 residues. Germline CDR1 SGHRS, CDR2 YFSETQ. With 8 bases removed from V and 0 bases from J, the gap between germline ends came to 11 bases. The CDR3 nucleotides are TGCGCCAGTCAAGAAGATGCAACTAATGAAAAACTGTTTTTT. This gives the protein CASQEDATNEKLFF.

The genes are TRBV30 and TRBJ1-2; D may be TRBD1 (6 bases). V lost 0 bases, J lost 3 bases, and 8 bases lay in between. This CDR3 has 13 amino acids. Germline-derived CDR1 and CDR2 are GTSNPN and SVGIG (reference sequence). CDR3 nucleotides: TGTGCCTGGAGTGTAGGGGGGGACTATGGCTACACCTTC. As protein: CAWSVGGDYGYTF. Looking up the rest from reference TRBV30 and TRBJ1-2 gives the full variable domain: SQTIHQWPATLVQPVGSPLSLECTVEGTSNPNLYWYRQAAGRGLQLLFYSVGIGQISSEVPQNLSASRPQDRQFILSSKKLLLSDSGFYLCAWSVGGDYGYTFGSGTRLTVV.

A few counts support this clonotype. The V call is TRBV12-3 or TRBV12-4, the J call TRBJ2-1; maybe TRBD2 (6 bases). Trimming shortened V by 2 bases and J by 14 bases, and 16 bases separated the two germline ends. This CDR3 has 13 residues. In DNA, the CDR3 is TGTGCCAGCAGTTTAAAGGCGGGACTTCAAGAGTTCTTC. This gives the protein CASSLKAGLQEFF.

Here the CDR3 reads CASSVGRGNDYEQYF. CDR3 in DNA: TGTGCCAGCAGTGTAGGTAGGGGGAACGACTACGAGCAGTACTTC. This sequence joins TRBV25-1 and TRBJ2-7, with a tentative D call TRBD1 (6 bases). This CDR3 has 15 amino acids. Germline lookup yields CDR1 MGHDK and CDR2 SYGVNS. V was clipped by 4 bases and J by 3 bases, with 16 bases between them.

This clonotype was seen more than once but under ten times. The chain recombines TRBV7-8 with TRBJ2-1; a weak D match, TRBD2 (5 bases). V was shortened by 2 bases and J by 7 bases, with 9 bases between the two germline ends. CDR1 is SGHVS and CDR2 is FQNEAQ in the germline V gene. The CDR3 length is 13 residues. The CDR3 here is CASSLSGLNEQFF. The CDR3 coding sequence is TGTGCCAGCAGCTTAAGTGGACTTAATGAGCAGTTCTTC.